This is a list of T cell receptor beta chains from one sample in a study of T cell changes during pregnancy in multiple sclerosis. Some clones are missing from TCRdb's copy, which holds only in-frame ones; the method was immunoSEQ multiplex PCR. This table holds about 38,000 clones, around 90% found once. The material sequenced was CD8+ T cells from peripheral blood mononuclear cells, taken after pregnancy. Receptors were obtained from a female donor with multiple sclerosis, enrolled in a pregnancy study. Each CDR3 is given with its conserved first and last residue. D genes are given only for firm matches. Size tells how often a clone was seen (once, few, many) or the class of an expanded clone, and some rows leave it out.

D gene	V gene	J gene	clone size	CDR3 protein	CDR3 DNA
TRBD2	TRBV27	TRBJ2-1	NA	CASSEAGASYNEQFF	TGTGCCAGCAGTGAAGCGGGAGCTTCCTACAATGAGCAGTTCTTC
NA	TRBV19	TRBJ2-1	NA	CASSLSTSNEQFF	TGTGCCAGTAGCCTGTCCACTAGCAATGAGCAGTTCTTC
TRBD1	TRBV6-7	TRBJ2-3	NA	CGGQGRTDTQYF	TGTGGCGGACAGGGACGCACAGATACGCAGTATTTT
TRBD1	TRBV11-1	TRBJ2-4	NA	CASSSGTEHTKNIQYF	TGTGCCAGCAGCTCCGGGACAGAGCATACCAAAAACATTCAGTACTTC
NA	TRBV28	TRBJ2-5	NA	CASSSPLTETQYF	TGTGCCAGCAGTTCCCCCCTTACTGAGACCCAGTACTTC
TRBD1	TRBV9	TRBJ1-1	NA	CASSDRDRWDTEAFF	TGTGCCAGCAGCGACCGGGACAGGTGGGACACTGAAGCTTTCTTT
NA	TRBV30	TRBJ2-7	NA	CAWMGAGTYEQYF	TGTGCCTGGATGGGGGCTGGAACCTACGAGCAGTACTTC
NA	TRBV2	TRBJ1-2	NA	CASPRTGRGSNYGYTF	TGTGCCAGCCCGAGAACAGGGCGAGGATCTAACTATGGCTACACCTTC
NA	TRBV6-1	TRBJ1-5	NA	CASSEWGSGGNQPQHF	TGTGCCAGCAGTGAATGGGGGTCGGGGGGCAATCAGCCCCAGCATTTT
TRBD2	TRBV30	TRBJ2-5	NA	CAWSRSGGQETQYF	TGTGCCTGGAGTCGTTCGGGGGGCCAAGAGACCCAGTACTTC
NA	TRBV6-5	TRBJ2-2	NA	CASSYSGGRTGELFF	TGTGCCAGCAGTTACTCGGGGGGGCGGACCGGGGAGCTGTTTTTT
TRBD1	TRBV11-2	TRBJ2-4	NA	CASSHLTGERAKNIQYF	TGTGCCAGCAGCCATTTAACAGGGGAGAGAGCCAAAAACATTCAGTACTTC
TRBD1	TRBV6-1	TRBJ1-2	NA	CASSALGQRTNYGYTF	TGTGCCAGCAGTGCCCTGGGACAGCGCACTAACTATGGCTACACCTTC
NA	TRBV27	TRBJ1-2	NA	CASRPLRNYGYTF	TGTGCCAGCAGGCCACTCAGGAACTATGGCTACACCTTC
NA	TRBV7-2	TRBJ2-2	NA	CASSSSGELFF	TGTGCCAGCAGCTCTTCCGGGGAGCTGTTTTTT
NA	TRBV5-6	TRBJ2-7	NA	CASSRGGSSYEQYF	TGTGCCAGCAGCAGAGGGGGTAGCTCCTACGAGCAGTACTTC
TRBD1	TRBV7-9	TRBJ1-1	NA	CASSSPYTQGGTEAFF	TGTGCCAGCAGCTCTCCCTACACCCAGGGGGGCACTGAAGCTTTCTTT
NA	TRBV18	TRBJ2-3	NA	CASSPTRTDTQYF	TGTGCCAGCTCACCGACACGCACAGATACGCAGTATTTT
NA	TRBV28	TRBJ2-3	NA	CASSSTDIPPTDTQYF	TGTGCCAGCAGTTCCACTGACATCCCCCCCACAGATACGCAGTATTTT
NA	TRBV2	TRBJ2-5	NA	CASSPGEVTQETQYF	TGTGCCAGCAGCCCCGGGGAAGTCACGCAAGAGACCCAGTACTTC
NA	TRBV25-1	TRBJ2-7	NA	CASSEPSSYEQYF	TGTGCCAGCAGTGAACCGAGCTCCTACGAGCAGTACTTC
TRBD1	TRBV9	TRBJ2-7	NA	CASSAPQSQGAGTYEQYF	TGTGCCAGCAGCGCCCCCCAATCACAGGGGGCAGGGACCTACGAGCAGTACTTC
TRBD1	TRBV13	TRBJ1-1	NA	CASSSPGQGYTEAFF	TGTGCCAGCAGTTCACCGGGACAGGGGTACACTGAAGCTTTCTTT
NA	TRBV6-4	TRBJ2-2	NA	CASSDSFASTGELFF	TGTGCCAGCAGTGACTCGTTCGCGAGCACCGGGGAGCTGTTTTTT
NA	TRBV7-6	TRBJ1-5	few	CASSLTENQPQHF	TGTGCCAGCAGCCTTACAGAGAATCAGCCCCAGCATTTT
NA	TRBV7-6	TRBJ1-1	once	CASSSTGLDYFF	TGTGCCAGCAGCTCTACCGGACTGGATTATTTCTTT
TRBD1	TRBV19	TRBJ2-2	medium-sized	CASSTPGQDTGELFF	TGTGCCAGTAGTACTCCGGGACAGGACACCGGGGAGCTGTTTTTT
TRBD2	TRBV7-9	TRBJ2-3	NA	CASSTTSGALKSTDTQYF	TGTGCCAGCAGTACGACTAGCGGGGCCCTAAAGAGCACAGATACGCAGTATTTT
NA	TRBV15	TRBJ2-5	NA	CATSRDSGKETQYF	TGTGCCACCAGCAGAGATTCAGGGAAAGAGACCCAGTACTTC
TRBD2	TRBV29-1	TRBJ2-6	NA	CSVKFRLAQSRANVLTF	TGCAGCGTTAAGTTCAGACTAGCACAAAGTCGGGCCAACGTCCTGACTTTC
NA	TRBV9	TRBJ2-5	NA	CASSVAGLIQETQYF	TGTGCCAGCAGCGTAGCCGGCCTTATACAGGAGACCCAGTACTTC
NA	TRBV9	TRBJ2-1	NA	CASSVAKNSQQFF	TGTGCCAGCAGCGTAGCTAAAAACAGTCAGCAGTTCTTC
NA	TRBV6-1	TRBJ1-1	NA	CASSDKGMNTEAFF	TGTGCCAGCAGTGACAAGGGGATGAACACTGAAGCTTTCTTT
NA	TRBV28	TRBJ2-7	NA	CASSFEGSTYEQYF	TGTGCCAGCAGTTTTGAGGGCTCCACCTACGAGCAGTACTTC
TRBD1	TRBV2	TRBJ1-4	NA	CASSARTGRNEKLFF	TGTGCCAGCAGTGCCCGGACAGGGAGGAATGAAAAACTGTTTTTT
TRBD2	TRBV7-8	TRBJ2-2	NA	CASSLSSGSTGELFF	TGTGCCAGCAGCTTAAGTAGCGGGAGCACCGGGGAGCTGTTTTTT